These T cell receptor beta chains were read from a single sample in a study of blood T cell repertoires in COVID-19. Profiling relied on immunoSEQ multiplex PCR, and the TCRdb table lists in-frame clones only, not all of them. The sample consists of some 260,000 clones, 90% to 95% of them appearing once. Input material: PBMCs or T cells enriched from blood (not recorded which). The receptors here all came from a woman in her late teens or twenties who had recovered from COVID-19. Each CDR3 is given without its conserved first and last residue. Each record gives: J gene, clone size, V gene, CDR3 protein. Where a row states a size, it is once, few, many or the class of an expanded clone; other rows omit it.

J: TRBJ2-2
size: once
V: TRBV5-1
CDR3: ASSWTGARDTGELF

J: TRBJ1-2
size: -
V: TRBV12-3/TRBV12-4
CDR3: ASTKRSNYGYT

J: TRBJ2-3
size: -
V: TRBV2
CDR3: ASSGDSGGGTDTQY

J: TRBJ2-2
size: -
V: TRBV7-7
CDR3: ASSSPLRPRTSGSAGELF

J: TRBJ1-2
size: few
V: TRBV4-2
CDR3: ASSHAKDRQHYGYT

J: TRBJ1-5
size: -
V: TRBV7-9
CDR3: ASSPSDTGNQPQH

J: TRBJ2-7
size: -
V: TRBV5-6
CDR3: ASRRRLAVYEQY

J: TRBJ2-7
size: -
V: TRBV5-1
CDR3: ASSLVGSSYEQY

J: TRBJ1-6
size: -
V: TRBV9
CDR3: ASSRQDNSPLH

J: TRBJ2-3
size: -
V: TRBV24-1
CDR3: ATSEPTGPDTQY

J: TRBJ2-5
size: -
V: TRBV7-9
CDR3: ASNLGDRGGETQY

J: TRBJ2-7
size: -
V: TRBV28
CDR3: ASRQGYEQY

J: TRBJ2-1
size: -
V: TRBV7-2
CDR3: ASSLGLSSYNEQF

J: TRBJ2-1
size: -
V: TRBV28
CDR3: ASSLMGLGSYNEQF

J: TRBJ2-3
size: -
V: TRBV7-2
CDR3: ASSSTSGRDTQY

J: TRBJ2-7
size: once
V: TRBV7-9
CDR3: ASSFPAGYEQY

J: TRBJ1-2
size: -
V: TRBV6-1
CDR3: ASSEAWGRSSGYT

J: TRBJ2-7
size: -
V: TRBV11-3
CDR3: ASRGKSTGEISYEQY

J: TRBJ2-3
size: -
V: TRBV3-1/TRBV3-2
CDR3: ASSQEGYSGRAWGTDTQY

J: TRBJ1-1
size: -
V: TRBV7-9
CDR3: ASSLGTSEKAF

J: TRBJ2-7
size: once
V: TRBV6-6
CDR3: ASRTHSGSYEQY

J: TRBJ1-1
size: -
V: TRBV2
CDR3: ASRTTGGAGLTF

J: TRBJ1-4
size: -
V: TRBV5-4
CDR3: ASSLAGSNEKLF

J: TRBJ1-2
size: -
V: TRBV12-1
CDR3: ASSFQGAWNYGYT

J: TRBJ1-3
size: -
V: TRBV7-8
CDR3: ASSLEFGNTIY

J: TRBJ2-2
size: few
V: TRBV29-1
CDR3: SVDSGRFPGELF

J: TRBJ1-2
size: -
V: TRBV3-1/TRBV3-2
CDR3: ASSQADNYGYT

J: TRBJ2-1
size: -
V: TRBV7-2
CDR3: ASSHSGSFMNEQF

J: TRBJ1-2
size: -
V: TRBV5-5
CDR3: ASSLGTGGGLYGYT

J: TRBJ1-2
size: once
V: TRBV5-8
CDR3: ASSLRQGARGYT

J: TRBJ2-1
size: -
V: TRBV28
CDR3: ASVVGPYNEQF

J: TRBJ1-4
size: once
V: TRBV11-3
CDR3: ASSANREQHEKLF

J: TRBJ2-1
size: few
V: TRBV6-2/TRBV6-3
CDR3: ASSWDFGSSYNEQF

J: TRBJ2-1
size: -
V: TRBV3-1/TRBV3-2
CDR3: ASSQLGGTYNEQF

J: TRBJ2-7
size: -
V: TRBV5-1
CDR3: ASSPGLGLASNEQY

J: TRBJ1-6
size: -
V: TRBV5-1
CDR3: ASSLEGTGVDPRNSPLH

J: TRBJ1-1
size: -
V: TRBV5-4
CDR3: ASRRHLNTEAF

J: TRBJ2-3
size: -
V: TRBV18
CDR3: ASHTTGASTDTQY

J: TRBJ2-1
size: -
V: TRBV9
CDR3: ASSATARTSTYNEQF